The 11 T cell receptor beta chains presented below share a single source sample, sequenced in a study of shared clonotypes between healthy human individuals. Clones were read by immunoSEQ multiplex PCR, and TCRdb kept only the in-frame ones, dropping some. The sample shows 450,000 to 500,000 clones, 79% of them seen only once. What was sequenced was PBMCs. Every receptor here comes from a woman aged 40-49 years in good health. Some clones in this sample may be carry-over from other donors' samples.

The rearrangement uses TRBV7-6 and TRBJ2-7; 8 bases agree with TRBD2. V was pared by 0 bases and J by 0 bases, with 7 bases of the junction left unmatched. This CDR3 is built from 17 residues. Germline CDR1 SGHVS, CDR2 FNYEAQ. The CDR3 is CASSLAGSGSYSYEQYF. For the CDR3, the DNA is TGTGCCAGCAGCTTAGCGGGCAGCGGGAGTTACTCCTACGAGCAGTACTTC.

A few counts support this clone. The J gene is TRBJ1-1, the V gene TRBV6-1; no firm D call. Germline V gene sequence: CDR1 MNHNS, CDR2 SASEGT. The CDR3 loop spans 15 amino acids. Trimming removed 2 bases at V and 5 bases at J, with 15 bases between. The CDR3 sequence: CASSEREEGGTEAFF. The CDR3 DNA is TGTGCCAGCAGTGAAAGGGAGGAAGGTGGGACTGAAGCTTTCTTT.

The chain combines TRBV6-6 with TRBJ1-4, with 12 bases matching TRBD1. V dropped 5 bases and J dropped 8; count of bases not matched to a gene: 6. Germline-derived CDR1 and CDR2 are MNHNY and SVGAGI (reference sequence). CDR3 size: 15 residues. This CDR3 is CASSTPGQGAEKLFF. CDR3 DNA: TGTGCCAGCAGTACCCCGGGACAGGGGGCAGAAAAACTGTTTTTT.

The chain has TRBV4-1 and TRBJ2-5, with TRBD2 matching over 11 bases. The germline CDR1 and CDR2 sequences are MGHRA and YSYEKL. This CDR3 contains 17 residues. Losses at the gene ends were 0 bases for V and 5 bases for J; bases not matched to a gene: 8. The CDR3 DNA sequence: TGCGCCAGCAGCCAAGATTTTAGCGGGAGGGCCAGGGAGACCCAGTACTTC. Its translation: CASSQDFSGRARETQYF.

The rearrangement uses TRBV5-5 and TRBJ2-7; 12 nucleotides agree with TRBD2. CDR3 length equals 17 residues. V trimming: 3 bases; J trimming: 0 bases; junction bases outside the gene matches: 7. Germline V gene sequence: CDR1 SGHKS, CDR2 YYEKEE (reference sequence). The DNA of the CDR3 is TGTGCCAGCAGCTGGGGGGTACTAGCGGGAGGCTCCTACGAGCAGTACTTC. Translated, it gives CASSWGVLAGGSYEQYF.

V gene TRBV6-6 combines with J gene TRBJ2-1, with D perhaps TRBD2 (6 bases). The CDR3 is 16 amino acids. Germline values: CDR1 MNHNY, CDR2 SVGAGI (reference sequence). V lost 0 bases and J lost 1, with 10 bases in between. The CDR3 protein is CASSYSLAASYNEQFF. The CDR3 nucleotides are TGTGCCAGCAGTTACTCTTTAGCGGCATCCTACAATGAGCAGTTCTTC.

V and J are TRBV19 and TRBJ2-7; maybe TRBD2 (5 bases). The CDR3 covers 14 residues. Germline values: CDR1 LNHDA, CDR2 SQIVND (reference sequence). Trimming shortened V by 1 base and J by 3 bases, and 10 bases separated the two germline ends. CDR3 loop: CASSIGGDLYEQYF. Written as DNA, the CDR3 is TGTGCCAGTAGTATAGGGGGAGACCTCTACGAGCAGTACTTC.

This clone was observed a handful of times. The same CDR3 arises from other DNA sequences in this sample as well. The rearrangement uses TRBV6-5 and TRBJ2-7; no firm D call. Germline CDR1 MNHEY, CDR2 SVGAGI. The CDR3 sequence is 12 residues long. The V gene lost 3 bases and the J gene lost 1 base, with 4 bases spanning the gap. The chain's CDR3 is CASSYSSYEQYF. DNA of the CDR3: TGTGCCAGCAGTTATAGTTCCTACGAGCAGTACTTC.

The rearrangement uses TRBV6-5 and TRBJ2-3, with 8 nucleotides matching TRBD2. Losses at the gene ends were 0 bases for V and 2 bases for J; bases not matched to a gene: 1. Germline lookup yields CDR1 MNHEY and CDR2 SVGAGI. This CDR3 is 15 amino acids long. The CDR3 region is CASSYSSGNTDTQYF. CDR3 coding DNA: TGTGCCAGCAGTTACTCTAGCGGGAACACAGATACGCAGTATTTT.

CDR3 region: CASGDGNQPQHF. The CDR3, as DNA: TGTGCCAGCGGGGACGGCAATCAGCCCCAGCATTTT. The rearrangement links TRBV6-6 to TRBJ1-5; D is possibly TRBD1 (5 bases). This CDR3 comprises 12 residues. V was clipped by 8 bases and J by 2 bases, with 7 bases between them. Looked up from germline, CDR1 is MNHNY and CDR2 is SVGAGI (reference sequence).

V gene TRBV5-4 combines with J gene TRBJ2-5; either TRBD1 or TRBD2 may fit D (5 bases each). The germline V and J ends were trimmed by 1 base and 1 base, with 8 bases remaining between them. The CDR3 extends over 14 amino acids. Germline lookup yields CDR1 SGHNT and CDR2 YYREEE (reference sequence). CDR3 protein: CASSLHGGQETQYF. CDR3 coding DNA: TGTGCCAGCAGCTTGCATGGGGGCCAAGAGACCCAGTACTTC.